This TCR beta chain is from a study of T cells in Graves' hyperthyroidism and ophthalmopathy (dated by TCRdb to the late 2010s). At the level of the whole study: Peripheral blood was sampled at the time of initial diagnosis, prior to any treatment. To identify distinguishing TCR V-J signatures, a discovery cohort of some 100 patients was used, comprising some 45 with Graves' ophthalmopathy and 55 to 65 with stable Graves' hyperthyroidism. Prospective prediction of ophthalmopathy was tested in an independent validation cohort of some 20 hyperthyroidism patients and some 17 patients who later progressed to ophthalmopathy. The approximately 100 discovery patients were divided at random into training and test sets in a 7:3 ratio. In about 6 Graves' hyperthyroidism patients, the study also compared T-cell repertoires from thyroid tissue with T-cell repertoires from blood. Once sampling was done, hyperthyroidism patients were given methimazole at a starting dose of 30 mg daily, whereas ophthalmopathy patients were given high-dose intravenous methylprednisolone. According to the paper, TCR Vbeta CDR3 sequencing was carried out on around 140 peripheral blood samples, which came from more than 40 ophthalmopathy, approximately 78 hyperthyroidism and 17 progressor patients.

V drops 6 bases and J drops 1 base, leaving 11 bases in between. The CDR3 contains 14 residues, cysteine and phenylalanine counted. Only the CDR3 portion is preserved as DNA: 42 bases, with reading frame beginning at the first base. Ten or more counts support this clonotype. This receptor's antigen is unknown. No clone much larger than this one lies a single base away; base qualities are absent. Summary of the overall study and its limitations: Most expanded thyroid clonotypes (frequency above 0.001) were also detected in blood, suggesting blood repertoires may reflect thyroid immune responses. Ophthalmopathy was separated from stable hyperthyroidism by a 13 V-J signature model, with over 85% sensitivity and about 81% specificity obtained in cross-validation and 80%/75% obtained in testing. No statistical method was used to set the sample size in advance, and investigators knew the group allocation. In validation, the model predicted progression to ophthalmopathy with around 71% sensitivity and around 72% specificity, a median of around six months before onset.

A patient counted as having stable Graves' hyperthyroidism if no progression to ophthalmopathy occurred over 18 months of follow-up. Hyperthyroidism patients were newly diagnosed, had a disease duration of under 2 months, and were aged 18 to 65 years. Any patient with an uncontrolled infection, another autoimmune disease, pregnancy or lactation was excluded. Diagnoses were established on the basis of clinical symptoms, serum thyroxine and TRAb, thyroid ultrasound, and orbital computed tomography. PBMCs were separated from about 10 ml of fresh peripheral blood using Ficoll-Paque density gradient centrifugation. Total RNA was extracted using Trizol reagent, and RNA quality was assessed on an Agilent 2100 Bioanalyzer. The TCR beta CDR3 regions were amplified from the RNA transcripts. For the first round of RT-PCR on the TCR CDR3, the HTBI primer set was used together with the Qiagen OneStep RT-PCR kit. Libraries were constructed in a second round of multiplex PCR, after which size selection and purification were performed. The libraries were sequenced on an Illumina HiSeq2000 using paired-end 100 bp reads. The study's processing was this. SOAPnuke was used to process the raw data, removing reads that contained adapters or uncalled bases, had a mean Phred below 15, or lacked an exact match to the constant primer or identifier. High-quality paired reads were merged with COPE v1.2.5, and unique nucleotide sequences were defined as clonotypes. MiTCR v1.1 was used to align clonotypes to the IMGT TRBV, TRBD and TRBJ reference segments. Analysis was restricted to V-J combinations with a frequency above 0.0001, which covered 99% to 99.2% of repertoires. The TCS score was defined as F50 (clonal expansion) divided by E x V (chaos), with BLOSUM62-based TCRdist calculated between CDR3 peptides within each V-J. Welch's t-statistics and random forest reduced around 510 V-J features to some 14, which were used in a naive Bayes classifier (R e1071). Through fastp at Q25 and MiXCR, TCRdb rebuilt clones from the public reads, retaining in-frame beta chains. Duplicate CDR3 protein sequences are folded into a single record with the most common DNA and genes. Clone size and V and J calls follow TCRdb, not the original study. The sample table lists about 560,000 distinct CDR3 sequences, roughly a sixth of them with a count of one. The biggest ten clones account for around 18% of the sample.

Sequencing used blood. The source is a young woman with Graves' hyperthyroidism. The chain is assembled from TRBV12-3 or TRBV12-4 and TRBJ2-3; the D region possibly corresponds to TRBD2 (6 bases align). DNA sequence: TGTGCCAGCAGAACCGGCGGGGGCACAGATACGCAGTATTTT. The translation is CASRTGGGTDTQYF.